The next 30 T cell receptor beta chains were all read from a single sample in a study of T cells in tuberculosis listed by TCRdb under 2018. Library preparation employed the immunoSEQ multiplex PCR assay. TCRdb's version of the immuneACCESS table is confined to in-frame rearrangements and falls short of the full clone set. An unresolved V gene accounts for under half of the shortfall where checked; the remainder is of unknown origin. Across this sample there are 61,000 or so clones, with 81% seen only once. Of the sample, more than 10% is held by the ten largest clones. After being thawed and rested overnight, PBMC were stained with GMM-loaded CD1B tetramer, a Live/Dead dye and anti-CD3, and were then sorted on a FACS Aria II. C32 glucose monomycolate purified from Rhodococcus equi was loaded onto CD1B tetramers. Specimen: CD1b-GMM tetramer-negative cells sorted from PBMCs. Reading the label with the study, this specimen's cell subset or site is: T cells not binding CD1B-GMM tetramer, sorted from same donor. The receptors derive from an adult woman with latent tuberculosis.

The chain recombines TRBV7-9 with TRBJ2-7, with no clear D. V was pared by 0 bases and J by 4 bases, with 7 bases between. Germline assignment: CDR1 SEHNR and CDR2 FQNEAQ (reference sequence). The CDR3 covers 13 residues. The CDR3 region has the DNA TGTGCCAGCAGCTTAGCCGGGTGGTACGAGCAGTACTTC. Translation: CASSLAGWYEQYF.

In regard to this clone: Since a much larger clone is just one base distant, this may be a read error. The rearrangement joins TRBV9 to TRBJ2-7, with D perhaps matching TRBD1 (6 bases). The ends were cut back, 7 bases at V and 1 base at J, with 9 bases in the middle. From germline, CDR1 is SGDLS and CDR2 YYNGEE. CDR3 length equals 12 residues. CDR3 protein: CASGDRSYEQYF. The CDR3 DNA reads as TGTGCCAGCGGAGACAGGTCCTACGAGCAGTACTTC.

The chain is built from TRBV6-5 and TRBJ1-5; no firm D call. The V and J ends lost 6 bases and 8 bases respectively, with 20 bases between them. The CDR3 covers 15 residues. Germline lookup yields CDR1 MNHEY and CDR2 SVGAGI. This chain's CDR3 is CASSPVGDRREPQHF. Here the CDR3 DNA reads TGTGCCAGCAGCCCCGTTGGCGACCGGAGGGAGCCCCAGCATTTT.

This clone appeared a single time. The chain couples TRBV9 to TRBJ2-7, with TRBD2 matching 11 bases. Germline CDR1 and CDR2: SGDLS and YYNGEE. The CDR3 sequence is 14 residues long. Trimming at V came to 4 bases and at J to 6 bases, leaving 6 bases not matched to a gene. Here the CDR3 reads CASSISGGAGEQYF. The CDR3 DNA reads as TGTGCCAGCAGCATTAGCGGGGGGGCCGGCGAGCAGTACTTC.

The rearrangement joins TRBV2 to TRBJ2-7; D uncertain. Trimming took off 10 bases at V and 4 bases at J, with 17 bases between the two ends. This CDR3 has 13 amino acids. The germline V gene has CDR1 SNHLY and CDR2 FYNNEI. CDR3 coding DNA: TGTGCCACCTGCGAAATGCCACTATACGAGCAGTACTTC. Translating it yields CATCEMPLYEQYF.

The V and J genes are TRBV7-8 and TRBJ2-3; 15 positions agree with TRBD2. The J segment lost 3 bases and the V segment lost 5 bases, leaving 9 bases of the junction unmatched. The CDR3 spans 18 residues. Per germline, CDR1 SGHVS and CDR2 FQNEAQ. The CDR3 region is CASSLPRTSGGVTDTQYF. CDR3 coding DNA: TGTGCCAGCAGCCTACCGAGGACTAGCGGGGGGGTAACAGATACGCAGTATTTT. Full variable domain (rest looked up from reference TRBV7-8 and TRBJ2-3): GAGVSQSPRYKVAKRGQDVALRCDPISGHVSLFWYQQALGQGPEFLTYFQNEAQLDKSGLPSDRFFAERPEGSVSTLKIQRTQQEDSAVYLCASSLPRTSGGVTDTQYFGPGTRLTVL.

The chain carries TRBV19 and TRBJ1-1, with D possibly matching TRBD1 (6 bases). V was clipped by 4 bases and J by 1 base, with 7 bases between them. The length of the CDR3 is 13 residues. The germline gives CDR1 LNHDA, CDR2 SQIVND (reference sequence). CDR3: CASSTDRNTEAFF. The CDR3 DNA reads as TGTGCCAGTAGTACGGACAGGAACACTGAAGCTTTCTTT.

The chain employs TRBV6-6 and TRBJ2-5; D might be TRBD2 (5 bases). The J call is doubtful: the DNA matches TRBJ2-7 better. From germline, CDR1 is MNHNY and CDR2 SVGAGI (reference sequence). CDR3 length: 14 residues. The CDR3 nucleotides are TGTGCCAGCAGTTACTCGAGAGAGGGCGGCGAGCAGTACTTC. Translating gives CASSYSREGGEQYF.

The rearrangement uses TRBV19 and TRBJ1-5; 7 nucleotides match TRBD1. Per germline, CDR1 LNHDA and CDR2 SQIVND (reference sequence). The CDR3 has 14 residues. Losses at the gene ends were 2 bases for V and 4 bases for J; bases not matched to a gene: 2. This CDR3 reads CASSIRQGNQPQHF. The DNA for the CDR3 is TGTGCCAGTAGTATAAGACAGGGTAATCAGCCCCAGCATTTT.

This rearrangement joins TRBV28 to TRBJ2-5; 8 bases match TRBD1. CDR1 is MDHEN, CDR2 SYDVKM, per germline. V was pared by 7 bases and J by 11 bases, with 18 bases of the junction left unmatched. The CDR3 is 15 residues long. CDR3 bases: TGTGCCAGCACCCTAGCCGCGACAGGGGCACCTCAGCAGTACTTC. Its protein is CASTLAATGAPQQYF.

This chain uses TRBV7-8 with TRBJ1-5, with 10 positions matching TRBD1. The germline CDR1 and CDR2 sequences are SGHVS and FQNEAQ. V dropped 4 bases and J dropped 6; count of bases not matched to a gene: 3. The CDR3 extends over 14 amino acids. CDR3 coding DNA: TGTGCCAGCAGCTCGACAGGGGGCGGTCAGCCCCAGCATTTT. It is translated as CASSSTGGGQPQHF.

The chain links TRBV2 to TRBJ1-2, with 9 nucleotides matching TRBD1. The germline CDR1 and CDR2 sequences are SNHLY and FYNNEI. The V gene end was trimmed by 5 bases and the J gene end by 8 bases; junction bases not matched to a gene: 12. CDR3 length: 15 amino acids. The CDR3 bases are TGTGCCAGCAGTTTACAGGGGGCTGGTCAGGAAGGCTACACCTTC. It is translated as CASSLQGAGQEGYTF. Variable domain in full (rest from reference TRBV2 and TRBJ1-2): EPEVTQTPSHQVTQMGQEVILRCVPISNHLYFYWYRQILGQKVEFLVSFYNNEISEKSEIFDDQFSVERPDGSNFTLKIRSTKLEDSAMYFCASSLQGAGQEGYTFGSGTRLTVV.

This clone was recorded a few times. The V gene is TRBV27, the J gene TRBJ2-1; TRBD2 agrees at 10 bases. The CDR3 is 15 amino acids. Germline loops: CDR1 MNHEY, CDR2 SMNVEV (reference sequence). V lost 6 bases to trimming and J lost 4 bases; unmatched junction nucleotides: 6. The CDR3 bases are TGTGCCAGCAGACCCCTAGCGGGGGTATACAATGAGCAGTTCTTC. Translation gives CASRPLAGVYNEQFF.

The chain has TRBV6-1 and TRBJ2-7, with a possible D match to TRBD2 (6 bases). The CDR3 extends over 14 amino acids. The V end was cut by 4 bases, the J end by 4 bases, with 14 bases between. CDR1 and CDR2 (germline): MNHNS, SASEGT. CDR3 sequence: CASSVSPGEYEQYF. The CDR3, as DNA: TGTGCCAGCAGTGTTTCCCCGGGAGAATACGAGCAGTACTTC.

The rearrangement uses TRBV18 and TRBJ2-2; no reliable D call. V lost 3 bases, J lost 6 bases, and 2 bases lay in between. Germline lookup yields CDR1 KGHSH and CDR2 LQKENI. This CDR3 comprises 11 residues. The CDR3 here is CASSPAGELFF. The CDR3 coding sequence is TGTGCCAGCTCACCCGCCGGGGAGCTGTTTTTT.

This clone was seen once. The chain has TRBV13 and TRBJ2-2, with a tentative D call TRBD2 (5 bases). Germline-derived CDR1 and CDR2 are PRHDT and FYEKMQ (reference sequence). The CDR3 is 16 residues long. Trimming took off 2 bases at V and 7 bases at J, with 17 bases between the two ends. This CDR3 reads CASSLLGGEADGELFF. The CDR3 DNA reads as TGTGCCAGCAGCTTATTAGGAGGTGAGGCGGACGGGGAGCTGTTTTTT.

V is TRBV13 and J is TRBJ1-2; 7 bases map to TRBD1. Germline CDR1 reads PRHDT; CDR2 reads FYEKMQ (reference sequence). CDR3 size: 16 residues. V dropped 0 bases and J dropped 6; count of bases not matched to a gene: 10. The CDR3 spells CASSLGGFSTGDGYTF. CDR3 in DNA: TGTGCCAGCAGCTTAGGGGGCTTTTCAACAGGGGATGGCTACACCTTC. The full variable domain, its missing parts supplied by reference TRBV13 and TRBJ1-2, is AAGVIQSPRHLIKEKRETATLKCYPIPRHDTVYWYQQGPGQDPQFLISFYEKMQSDKGSIPDRFSAQQFSDYHSELNMSSLELGDSALYFCASSLGGFSTGDGYTFGSGTRLTVV.

This CDR3 is CASSLGASGSGDGELFF. CDR3 nucleotides: TGTGCCAGCAGCTTAGGCGCTAGCGGGAGCGGAGACGGGGAGCTGTTTTTT. The V call is TRBV7-3, the J call TRBJ2-2, with 10 bases identical to TRBD2. The germline V gene encodes CDR1 SGHTA and CDR2 FQGTGA. With V trimmed by 2 bases and J by 7 bases, 10 bases remained unmatched. The CDR3 runs 17 residues.

The rearrangement links TRBV4-2 to TRBJ1-4, with a tentative D call TRBD1 (6 bases). The CDR3 runs 15 residues. Trimming stripped 4 bases from V and 0 bases from J, with 9 bases between. Germline V gives CDR1 LGHNA, CDR2 YNFKEQ. CDR3 loop: CASSPGGSTNEKLFF. CDR3 DNA: TGTGCCAGCAGCCCGGGGGGCTCAACTAATGAAAAACTGTTTTTT.

The gene calls are TRBV5-4 and TRBJ1-2; a weak D match, TRBD1 (6 bases). Trimming pared 0 bases from V and 0 bases from J, leaving 18 bases between. CDR3 size: 18 residues. Germline CDR1 SGHNT, CDR2 YYREEE (reference sequence). Written as DNA, the CDR3 is TGTGCCAGCAGCTTGGGGGCAGCAACCAGGGGCCCTAACTATGGCTACACCTTC. This sequence encodes CASSLGAATRGPNYGYTF.

CDR3 in DNA: TGTGCCAGCTCACCCTCGGTGGGAGCGGGAGTCAATGAGCAGTTCTTC. It translates to CASSPSVGAGVNEQFF. The chain links TRBV18 to TRBJ2-1; 8 bases match TRBD2. Germline values: CDR1 KGHSH, CDR2 LQKENI. This CDR3 contains 16 residues. Unmatched junction bases numbered 10, after V lost 3 bases and J lost 6 bases.

This chain uses TRBV5-6 with TRBJ2-5; possibly TRBD1 for D (7 bases). This CDR3 has 14 residues. Germline V gene lookup returns CDR1 SGHDT and CDR2 YYEEEE. Trimming took off 4 bases at V and 11 bases at J, with 21 bases between the two ends. CDR3 sequence: CASSLSGTAREQYF. The CDR3 coding sequence is TGTGCCAGCAGCCTATCAGGGACAGCTCGGGAGCAGTACTTC.

The chain combines TRBV9 with TRBJ1-2; weak D call: TRBD1 (6 bases). Trimming took 4 bases from V and 7 from J, leaving 23 bases between them. Per the germline V gene, CDR1 is SGDLS and CDR2 is YYNGEE. This CDR3 has 16 amino acids. The CDR3 DNA reads TGTGCCAGCAGCACACCACAGGGATTCCGGTCCGGTGGCTACACCTTC. Translated: CASSTPQGFRSGGYTF.

The chain recombines TRBV6-5 with TRBJ2-2, with D maybe TRBD2 (6 bases). CDR1 is MNHEY, CDR2 SVGAGI, per germline. CDR3 length: 15 amino acids. The germline V and J ends were trimmed by 6 bases and 6 bases, with 17 bases remaining between them. CDR3 protein: CASRSGLHASGELFF. Here the CDR3 DNA reads TGTGCCAGCAGGTCGGGACTCCATGCGTCCGGGGAGCTGTTTTTT.

This chain links TRBV5-8 with TRBJ2-2; D is perhaps TRBD1 (6 bases). The CDR3 is made up of 19 amino acids. Germline CDR1 and CDR2: SGHTS and YDEGEE. The V and J ends lost 0 bases and 5 bases respectively, with 23 bases between them. In DNA, the CDR3 is TGTGCCAGCAGCTTGGTGGGGGTGATAGGACAGATAACGACCGGGGAGCTGTTTTTT. Protein sequence: CASSLVGVIGQITTGELFF.

The chain combines TRBV10-3 with TRBJ2-1; 11 bases line up with TRBD2. The germline CDR1 and CDR2 sequences are ENHRY and SYGVKD. This CDR3 region has 14 residues. V was pared by 3 bases and J by 10 bases, with 5 bases of the junction left unmatched. Here the CDR3 reads CAISDKLAGDEQFF. CDR3 DNA sequence: TGTGCCATCAGTGATAAACTAGCGGGAGACGAGCAGTTCTTC.

Only a few counts were recorded for this clone. The chain employs TRBV14 and TRBJ2-3, with a possible D match to TRBD2 (6 bases). The germline V gene encodes CDR1 SGHDN and CDR2 FVKESK. This CDR3 has 17 residues. V lost 0 bases, J lost 0 bases, and 13 bases lay in between. This chain's CDR3 is CASSQDQGLWSTDTQYF. The CDR3 DNA reads TGTGCCAGCAGCCAAGATCAGGGACTGTGGAGCACAGATACGCAGTATTTT.

The chain has TRBV5-6 and TRBJ1-4, with D tentatively TRBD1 (5 bases). Trimming took off 5 bases at V and 7 bases at J, with 15 bases between the two ends. Per the germline V gene, CDR1 is SGHDT and CDR2 is YYEEEE. There are 14 residues in the CDR3. As DNA, the CDR3 is TGTGCCAGCAGGGGGGGACGTCCGGGTGAAAAACTGTTTTTT. It specifies CASRGGRPGEKLFF.

V gene TRBV5-1 combines with J gene TRBJ1-3; the D is unclear. The CDR3 is 18 amino acids. The V end lost 0 bases, the J end lost 2 bases, and 18 bases lay between the germline ends. Germline CDR1 is SGHRS and CDR2 is YFSETQ. The CDR3 here is CASSLVLATLVAGNTIYF. The CDR3 DNA is TGCGCCAGCAGCTTGGTTTTGGCAACCTTGGTTGCTGGAAACACCATATATTTT.

CDR3 loop: CASSEEASPYNEQFF. The CDR3 region has the DNA TGTGCCAGCAGCGAGGAGGCCTCTCCCTACAATGAGCAGTTCTTC. V gene TRBV9 combines with J gene TRBJ2-1; tentatively, D is TRBD2 (5 bases). Germline CDR1 reads SGDLS; CDR2 reads YYNGEE. The CDR3 is 15 amino acids. Trimming cost V 3 bases and J 2 bases, with 12 bases left between them.